This TCR beta chain appears in the sequencing data of a study of blood T cell repertoires in COVID-19 (dated by TCRdb to 2018 to 2020). Regarding the complete study: The collaborator samples originated in the United States, Italy and Spain and spanned the acute and convalescent phases of COVID-19. The repertoires were released in a freely available public database meant as a resource for research on the immune response to SARS-CoV-2. The prospective study material was composed of cDNA or gDNA derived from T cells, B-cell-depleted T cells, or PBMCs. The samples were drawn from two sources: the first 160 participants of the ongoing ImmuneRACE study, and 1,000 to 1,500 subjects contributed by 6 global collaborators. Deeply sampled blood TCRbeta repertoires from subjects exposed to, actively infected with, or recovered from COVID-19 were included in the dataset. Where HLA class I and class II types were available, the types were taken from metadata supplied by the sample provider, not from assay-based typing. The sample metadata nearly always contained a de-identified subject ID, COVID-19 status, age in years and sex. The full study reports these points: Clinical and demographic metadata were provided uncurated, with the amount varying by source and participant.

The immunoSEQ Assay, a bias-controlled multiplex PCR, was used to amplify TCRbeta CDR3 regions from genomic DNA. The study's processing was this. Nucleated cell counts per sample were estimated from amplification of reference gene primers within the assay. To quantify the absolute abundance of each unique TCRbeta CDR3 rearrangement, sequence reads were collapsed and filtered. For each sample, productive Simpson clonality was calculated as the square root of Simpson's diversity index across productive rearrangements. TCRdb stores this immuneACCESS table with in-frame sequences only. Part of the clones is absent; in the studies checked, under half of the shortfall reflects unresolved V genes, and no reason is known for the rest. The V and J calls and the clone size are those of that table, but D and trimming were determined from the DNA. The sample table holds about 14,000 clones, of which 65% to 80% were seen once. The ten top clones hold more than 20% of the sample.

Whole blood was collected in K2EDTA tubes by collaborating institutions according to the institutions' own protocols. For TCRbeta analysis, collaborators shipped samples as frozen whole blood, isolated PBMCs, or DNA extracted from either of those sample types. This clone was detected only once. The clone's antigen remains unknown. Per-base qualities were not stored, and no clone one base away is much larger. Looking up the germline V gene yields CDR1 SGHTA and CDR2 FQGNSA. Reading from cysteine to phenylalanine, the CDR3 counts 14 amino acids. Just CDR3 DNA is preserved here, 42 bases in frame from base 1. V trim: 5 bases; J trim: 3 bases; unmatched bases: 7.

The rearranged segments are TRBV7-2 and TRBJ2-7, with 7 bases matching TRBD1. The sample was peripheral blood. The source of this sequence is a boy under 10 years old with active or convalescent COVID-19. The CDR3 in this case is CASSRGRIDYEQYF. The DNA is TGTGCCAGCAGCAGGGGGCGGATAGACTACGAGCAGTACTTC. The reference TRBV7-2 and TRBJ2-7 proteins fill in what lies around the CDR3, so the full variable domain reads GAGVSQSPSNKVTEKGKDVELRCDPISGHTALYWYRQSLGQGLEFLIYFQGNSAPDKSGLPSDRFSAERTGGSVSTLTIQRTQQEDSAVYLCASSRGRIDYEQYFGPGTRLTVT.